This TCR beta chain was sequenced during a study of T cells in Graves' hyperthyroidism and ophthalmopathy. Study-wide results and caveats: In the blood, most expanded thyroid clonotypes above 0.001 appeared as well.

The V and J ends lost 5 bases and 6 bases, in that order; junction bases with no gene match: 7. CDR1 and CDR2 (germline): MNHEY, SVGEGT. The CDR3 has 15 residues. This clonotype was seen a few times. What it binds is unknown. There were TCR beta CDR3 regions amplified from RNA transcripts. HTBI primers drove first-round RT-PCR of the TCR CDR3. TCRdb re-called the multiplex PCR reads through MiXCR, storing one row per CDR3 protein. In the table there are fewer than 750,000 distinct CDR3 sequences, roughly 15% of which are singletons. This sequence joins TRBV6-2 or TRBV6-3 and TRBJ2-2, with 9 positions matching TRBD1. Sequencing was performed on blood. This clonotype was obtained from a woman aged 45-65 years with Graves' ophthalmopathy. The CDR3 region is CASSHGTGRAGELFF. CDR3 in DNA: TGTGCCAGCAGTCACGGGACAGGGAGGGCCGGGGAGCTGTTTTTT.